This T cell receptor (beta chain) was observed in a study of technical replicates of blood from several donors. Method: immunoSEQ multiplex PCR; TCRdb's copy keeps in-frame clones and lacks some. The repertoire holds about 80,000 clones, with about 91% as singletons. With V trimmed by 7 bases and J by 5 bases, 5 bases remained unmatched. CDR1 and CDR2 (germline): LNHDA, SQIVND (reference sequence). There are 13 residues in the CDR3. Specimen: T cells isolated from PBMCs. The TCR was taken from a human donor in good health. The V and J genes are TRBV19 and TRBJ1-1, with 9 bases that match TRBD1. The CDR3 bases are TGTGCCAGTACCTTACAGGGGGCAACTGAAGCTTTCTTT. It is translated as CASTLQGATEAFF.